This T cell receptor (beta chain) was recorded in a study of shared clonotypes between healthy human individuals. V lost 5 bases, J lost 4 bases, and 4 bases stayed unmatched. The CDR3 covers 14 residues. The germline CDR1 and CDR2 sequences are SGHTA and FQGNSA. The assay was run at deep level. Clones were sequenced by immunoSEQ multiplex PCR, and TCRdb holds only the in-frame ones, with some missing. The sample lists 2 million to 2.5 million clones, 90% to 97% occurring once. Concerning this clone: The target antigen is unknown.

Study results and limitations: Across several donors, naive CD4 shared 4.5% to 6%, naive CD8 about 3.2%, memory CD4 about 2.5%, memory CD8 0.35% to 0.5%. The authors sampled blood alone, and tissue repertoires likely differ.

Recent vaccinations or acute infections were absent in the healthy HIV-negative adult donors. The chain employs TRBV7-2 and TRBJ2-5; 10 bases align to TRBD2. The sequence derives from a man aged 18 to 30 in good health. The sequencing input was naive CD4+ T cells sorted from blood. The subset denotes: CD45RA+ positively selected. The CDR3 sequence: CASSGSGRGETQYF. The CDR3 DNA is TGTGCCAGCAGCGGGAGCGGGAGGGGAGAGACCCAGTACTTC.